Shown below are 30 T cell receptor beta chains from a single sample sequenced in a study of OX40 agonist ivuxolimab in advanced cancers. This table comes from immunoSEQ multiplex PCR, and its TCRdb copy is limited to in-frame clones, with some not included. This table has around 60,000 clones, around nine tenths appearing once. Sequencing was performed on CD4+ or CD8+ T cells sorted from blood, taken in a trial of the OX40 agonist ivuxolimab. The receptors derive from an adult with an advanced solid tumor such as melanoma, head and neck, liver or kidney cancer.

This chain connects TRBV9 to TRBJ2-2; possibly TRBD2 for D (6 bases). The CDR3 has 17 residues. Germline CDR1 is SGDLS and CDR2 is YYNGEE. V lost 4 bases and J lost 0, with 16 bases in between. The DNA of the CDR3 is TGTGCCAGCAGCCCGATAGGGACTGTATCGAACACCGGGGAGCTGTTTTTT. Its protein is CASSPIGTVSNTGELFF.

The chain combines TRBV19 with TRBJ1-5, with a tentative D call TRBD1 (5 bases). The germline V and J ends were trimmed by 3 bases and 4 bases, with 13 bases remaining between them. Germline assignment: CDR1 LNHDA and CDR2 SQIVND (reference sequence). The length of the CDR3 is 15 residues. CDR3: CASSIGGIWNQPQHF. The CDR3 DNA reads TGTGCCAGTAGTATTGGGGGGATTTGGAATCAGCCCCAGCATTTT.

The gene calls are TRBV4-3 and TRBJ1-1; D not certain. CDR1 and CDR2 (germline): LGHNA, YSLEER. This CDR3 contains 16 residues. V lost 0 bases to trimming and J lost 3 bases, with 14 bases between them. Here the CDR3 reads CASSQENDGGYTEAFF. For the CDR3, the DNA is TGCGCCAGCAGCCAAGAGAATGACGGAGGGTACACTGAAGCTTTCTTT.

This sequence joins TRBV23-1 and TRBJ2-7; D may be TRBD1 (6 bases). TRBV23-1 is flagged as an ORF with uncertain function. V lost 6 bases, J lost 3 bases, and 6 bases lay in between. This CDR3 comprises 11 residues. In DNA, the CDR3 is TGCGCCAGCAGACAGGGCTACGAGCAGTACTTC. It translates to CASRQGYEQYF.

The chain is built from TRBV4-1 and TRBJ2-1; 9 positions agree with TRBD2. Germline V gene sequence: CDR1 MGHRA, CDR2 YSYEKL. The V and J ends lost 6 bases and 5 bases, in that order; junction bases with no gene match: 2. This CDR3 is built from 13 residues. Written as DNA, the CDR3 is TGCGCCAGCAGGACTAGCGGAAACAATGAGCAGTTCTTC. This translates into CASRTSGNNEQFF.

CDR3 loop: CASSPGTGDLSYEQYF. The CDR3 DNA reads as TGTGCCAGTAGTCCCGGGACAGGTGATTTATCCTACGAGCAGTACTTC. The chain employs TRBV19 and TRBJ2-7; 8 nucleotides line up with TRBD1. The CDR3 runs 16 residues. Germline loops: CDR1 LNHDA, CDR2 SQIVND (reference sequence). V shed 5 bases and J 1 base; nucleotides not matched to a gene: 10.

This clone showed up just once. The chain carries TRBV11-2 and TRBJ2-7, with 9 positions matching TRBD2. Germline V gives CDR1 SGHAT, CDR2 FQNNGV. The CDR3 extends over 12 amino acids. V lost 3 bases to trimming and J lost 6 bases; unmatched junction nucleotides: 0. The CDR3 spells CASSFSGSEQYF. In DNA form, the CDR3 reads TGTGCCAGCAGCTTTAGCGGGAGCGAGCAGTACTTC.

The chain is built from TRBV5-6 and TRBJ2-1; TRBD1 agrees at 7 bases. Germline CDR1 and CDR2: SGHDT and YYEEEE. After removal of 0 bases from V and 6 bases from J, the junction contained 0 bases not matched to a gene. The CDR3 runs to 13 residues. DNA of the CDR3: TGTGCCAGCAGCTTGGAGGGGGCCAATGAGCAGTTCTTC. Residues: CASSLEGANEQFF.

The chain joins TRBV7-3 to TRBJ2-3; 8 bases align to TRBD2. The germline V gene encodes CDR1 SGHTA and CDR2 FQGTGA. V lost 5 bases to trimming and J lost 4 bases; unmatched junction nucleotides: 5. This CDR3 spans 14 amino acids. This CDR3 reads CASSPGLGADTQYF. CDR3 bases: TGTGCCAGCAGCCCGGGACTAGGGGCAGATACGCAGTATTTT.

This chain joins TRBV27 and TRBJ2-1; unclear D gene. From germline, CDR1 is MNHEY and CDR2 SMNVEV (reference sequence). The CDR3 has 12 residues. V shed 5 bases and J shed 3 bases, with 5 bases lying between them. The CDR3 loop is CASSPSYNEQFF. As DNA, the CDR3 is TGTGCCAGCAGTCCTAGCTACAATGAGCAGTTCTTC.

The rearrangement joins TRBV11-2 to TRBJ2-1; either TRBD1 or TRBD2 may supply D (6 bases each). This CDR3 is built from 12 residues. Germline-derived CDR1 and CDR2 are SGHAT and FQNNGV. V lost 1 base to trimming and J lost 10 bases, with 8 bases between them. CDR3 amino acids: CASSLVGGEQFF. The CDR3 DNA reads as TGTGCCAGCAGCTTAGTGGGGGGCGAGCAGTTCTTC.

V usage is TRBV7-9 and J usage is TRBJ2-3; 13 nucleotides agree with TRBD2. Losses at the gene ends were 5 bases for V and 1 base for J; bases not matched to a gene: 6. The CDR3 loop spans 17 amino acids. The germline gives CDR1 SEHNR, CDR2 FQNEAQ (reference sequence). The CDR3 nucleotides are TGTGCCAGCAGCGGACTAGCGGGAGAGGCGCGCACAGATACGCAGTATTTT. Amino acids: CASSGLAGEARTDTQYF. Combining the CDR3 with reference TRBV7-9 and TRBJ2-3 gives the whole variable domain DTGVSQNPRHKITKRGQNVTFRCDPISEHNRLYWYRQTLGQGPEFLTYFQNEAQLEKSRLLSDRFSAERPKGSFSTLEIQRTEQGDSAMYLCASSGLAGEARTDTQYFGPGTRLTVL.

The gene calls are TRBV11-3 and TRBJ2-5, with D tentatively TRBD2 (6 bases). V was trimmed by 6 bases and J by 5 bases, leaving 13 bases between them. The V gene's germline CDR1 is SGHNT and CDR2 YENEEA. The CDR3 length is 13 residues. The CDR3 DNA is TGTGCCAGCAGAGGAAACGGAGGGGAGACCCAGTACTTC. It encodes CASRGNGGETQYF.

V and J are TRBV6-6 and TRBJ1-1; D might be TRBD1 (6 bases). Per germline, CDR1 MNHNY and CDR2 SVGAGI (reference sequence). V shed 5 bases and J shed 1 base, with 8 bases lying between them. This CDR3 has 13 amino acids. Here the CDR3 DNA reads TGTGCCAGCAGTCTAGGGGGGAACACTGAAGCTTTCTTT. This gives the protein CASSLGGNTEAFF.

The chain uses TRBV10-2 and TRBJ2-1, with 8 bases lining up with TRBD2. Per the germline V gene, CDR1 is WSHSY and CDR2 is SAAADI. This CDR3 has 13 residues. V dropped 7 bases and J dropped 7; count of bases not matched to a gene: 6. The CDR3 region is CASMAAGANEQFF. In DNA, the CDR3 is TGCGCCAGCATGGCAGCGGGAGCAAATGAGCAGTTCTTC.

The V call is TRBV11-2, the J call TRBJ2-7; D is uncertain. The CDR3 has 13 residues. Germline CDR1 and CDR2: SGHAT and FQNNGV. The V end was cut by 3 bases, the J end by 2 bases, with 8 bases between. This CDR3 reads CASSFFQAYEQYF. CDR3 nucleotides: TGTGCCAGCAGCTTCTTCCAAGCCTACGAGCAGTACTTC.

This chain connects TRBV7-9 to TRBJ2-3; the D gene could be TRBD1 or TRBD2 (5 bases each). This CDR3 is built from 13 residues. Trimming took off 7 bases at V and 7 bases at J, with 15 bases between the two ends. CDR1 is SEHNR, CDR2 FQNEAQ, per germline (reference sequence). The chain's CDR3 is CASTLDGGNTQYF. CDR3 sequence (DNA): TGTGCCAGCACCCTAGATGGGGGAAATACGCAGTATTTT. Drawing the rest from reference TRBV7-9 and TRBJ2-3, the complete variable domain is DTGVSQNPRHKITKRGQNVTFRCDPISEHNRLYWYRQTLGQGPEFLTYFQNEAQLEKSRLLSDRFSAERPKGSFSTLEIQRTEQGDSAMYLCASTLDGGNTQYFGPGTRLTVL.

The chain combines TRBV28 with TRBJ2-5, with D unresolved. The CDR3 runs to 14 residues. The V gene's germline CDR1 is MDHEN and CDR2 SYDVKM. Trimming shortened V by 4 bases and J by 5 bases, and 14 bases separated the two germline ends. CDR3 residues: CASSYGASLETQYF. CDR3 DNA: TGTGCCAGCAGTTATGGCGCCAGTCTCGAGACCCAGTACTTC.

Here the CDR3 reads CASSQDATSGISYNEQFF. CDR3 nucleotides: TGTGCCAGCAGCCAAGATGCGACTAGCGGGATATCCTACAATGAGCAGTTCTTC. The V gene is TRBV4-2, the J gene TRBJ2-1; TRBD2 matches at 11 bases. V gave up 0 bases and J gave up 1 base; unmatched junction bases: 5. The CDR3 totals 18 residues. CDR1 and CDR2 (germline): LGHNA, YNFKEQ.

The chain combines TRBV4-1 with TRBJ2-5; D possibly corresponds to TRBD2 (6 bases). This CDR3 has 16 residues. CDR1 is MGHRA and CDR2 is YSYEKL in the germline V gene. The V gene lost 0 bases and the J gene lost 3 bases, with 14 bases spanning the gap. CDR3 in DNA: TGCGCCAGCAGCCAAGACATTTCGCCGGGGGAAGAGACCCAGTACTTC. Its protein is CASSQDISPGEETQYF.

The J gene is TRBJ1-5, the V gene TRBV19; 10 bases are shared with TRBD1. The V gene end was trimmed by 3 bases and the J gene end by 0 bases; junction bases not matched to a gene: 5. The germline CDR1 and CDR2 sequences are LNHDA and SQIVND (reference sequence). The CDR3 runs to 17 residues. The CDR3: CASSIPDRGYSNQPQHF. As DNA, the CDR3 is TGTGCCAGTAGTATCCCGGACAGGGGGTATAGCAATCAGCCCCAGCATTTT.

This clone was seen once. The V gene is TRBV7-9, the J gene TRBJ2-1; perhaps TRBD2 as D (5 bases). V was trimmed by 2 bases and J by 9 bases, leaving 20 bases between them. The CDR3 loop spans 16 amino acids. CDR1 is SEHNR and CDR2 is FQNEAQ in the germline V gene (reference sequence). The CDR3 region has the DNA TGTGCCAGCAGCTTAATCCTAGGCGGCGGGCCCATTGAGCAGTTCTTC. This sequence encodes CASSLILGGGPIEQFF. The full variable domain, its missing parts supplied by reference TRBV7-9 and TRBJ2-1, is DTGVSQNPRHKITKRGQNVTFRCDPISEHNRLYWYRQTLGQGPEFLTYFQNEAQLEKSRLLSDRFSAERPKGSFSTLEIQRTEQGDSAMYLCASSLILGGGPIEQFFGPGTRLTVL.

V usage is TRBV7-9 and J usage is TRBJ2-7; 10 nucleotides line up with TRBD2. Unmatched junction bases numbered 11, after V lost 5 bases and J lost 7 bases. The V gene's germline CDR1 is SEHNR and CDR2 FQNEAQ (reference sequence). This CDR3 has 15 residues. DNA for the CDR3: TGTGCCAGCAGCGTGGTTTCTAGCGGGAGTTGGGAGCAGTACTTC. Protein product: CASSVVSSGSWEQYF.

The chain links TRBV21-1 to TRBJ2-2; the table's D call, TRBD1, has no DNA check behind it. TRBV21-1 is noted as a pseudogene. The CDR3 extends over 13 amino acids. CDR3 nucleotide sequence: TGTGCCAGCAGCAAAGGTCGCAGGAGGGAGCTGTTTTTT. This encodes CASSKGRRRELFF.

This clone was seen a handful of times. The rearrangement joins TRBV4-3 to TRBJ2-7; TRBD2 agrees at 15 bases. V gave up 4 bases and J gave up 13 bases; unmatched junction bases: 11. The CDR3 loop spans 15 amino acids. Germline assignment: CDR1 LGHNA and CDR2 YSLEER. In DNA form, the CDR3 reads TGCGCCAGCAGCCCCGGACTAGCGGGAGGGCCGGGTCGTTACTTC. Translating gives CASSPGLAGGPGRYF.

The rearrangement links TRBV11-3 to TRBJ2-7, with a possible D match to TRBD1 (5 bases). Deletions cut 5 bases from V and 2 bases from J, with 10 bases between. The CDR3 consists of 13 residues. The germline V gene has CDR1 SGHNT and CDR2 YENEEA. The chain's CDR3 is CASSGGATYEQYF. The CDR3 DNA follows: TGTGCCAGCAGCGGTGGGGCGACCTACGAGCAGTACTTC. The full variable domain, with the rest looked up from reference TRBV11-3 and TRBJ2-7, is EAGVVQSPRYKIIEKKQPVAFWCNPISGHNTLYWYLQNLGQGPELLIRYENEEAVDDSQLPKDRFSAERLKGVDSTLKIQPAELGDSAVYLCASSGGATYEQYFGPGTRLTVT.

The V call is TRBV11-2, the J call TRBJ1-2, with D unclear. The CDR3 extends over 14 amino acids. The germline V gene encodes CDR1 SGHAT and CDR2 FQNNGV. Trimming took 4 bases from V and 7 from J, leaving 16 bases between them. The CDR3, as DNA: TGTGCCAGCAGCTCCCAGGACCCTCGAGGTGGCTACACCTTC. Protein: CASSSQDPRGGYTF.

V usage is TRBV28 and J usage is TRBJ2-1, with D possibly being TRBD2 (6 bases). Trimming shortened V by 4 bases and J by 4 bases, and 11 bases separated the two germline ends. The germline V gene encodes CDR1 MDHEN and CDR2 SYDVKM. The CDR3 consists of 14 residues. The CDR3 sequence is CASSWRGPYNEQFF. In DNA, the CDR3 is TGTGCCAGCAGTTGGCGGGGTCCTTACAATGAGCAGTTCTTC.

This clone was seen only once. CDR3 nucleotide sequence: TGCGCCAGCAGCCAAGTACCGGGCTACGAGCAGTACTTC. Translation gives CASSQVPGYEQYF. This chain joins TRBV4-1 and TRBJ2-7; D is undetermined. Germline lookup yields CDR1 MGHRA and CDR2 YSYEKL. The CDR3 runs 13 residues. The ends were cut back, 1 base at V and 3 bases at J, with 7 bases in the middle.

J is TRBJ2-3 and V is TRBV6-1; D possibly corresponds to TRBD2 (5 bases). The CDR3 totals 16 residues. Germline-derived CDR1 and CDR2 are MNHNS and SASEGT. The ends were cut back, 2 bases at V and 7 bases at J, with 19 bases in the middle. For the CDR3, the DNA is TGTGCCAGCAGTGAAAGGGATAGGGATGGGAGCAATACGCAGTATTTT. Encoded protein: CASSERDRDGSNTQYF.